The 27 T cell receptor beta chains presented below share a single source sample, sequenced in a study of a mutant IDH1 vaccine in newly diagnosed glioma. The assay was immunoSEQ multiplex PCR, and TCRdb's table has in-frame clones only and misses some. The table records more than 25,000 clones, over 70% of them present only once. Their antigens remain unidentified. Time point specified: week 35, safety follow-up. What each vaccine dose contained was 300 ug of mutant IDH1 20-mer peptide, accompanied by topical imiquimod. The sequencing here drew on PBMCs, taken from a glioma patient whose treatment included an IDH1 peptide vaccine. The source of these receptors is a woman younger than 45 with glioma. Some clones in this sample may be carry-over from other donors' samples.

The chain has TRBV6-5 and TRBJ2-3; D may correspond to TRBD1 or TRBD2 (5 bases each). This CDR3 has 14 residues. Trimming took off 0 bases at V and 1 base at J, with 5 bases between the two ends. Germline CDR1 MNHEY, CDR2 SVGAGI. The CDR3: CASSYSGGTDTQYF. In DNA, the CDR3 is TGTGCCAGCAGTTACTCGGGGGGCACAGATACGCAGTATTTT.

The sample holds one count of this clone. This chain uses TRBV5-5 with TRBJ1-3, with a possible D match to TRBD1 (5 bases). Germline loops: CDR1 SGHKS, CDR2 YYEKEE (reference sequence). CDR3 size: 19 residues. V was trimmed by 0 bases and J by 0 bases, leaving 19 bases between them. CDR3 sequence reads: CASSLARQSPRSSGNTIYF. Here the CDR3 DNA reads TGTGCCAGCAGCTTGGCTAGACAGAGCCCAAGAAGCTCTGGAAACACCATATATTTT.

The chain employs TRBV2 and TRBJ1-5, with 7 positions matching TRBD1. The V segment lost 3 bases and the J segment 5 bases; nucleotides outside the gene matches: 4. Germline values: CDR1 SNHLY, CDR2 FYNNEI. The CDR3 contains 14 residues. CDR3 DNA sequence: TGTGCCAGCAGTGAGGGACAGCGGGATCAGCCCCAGCATTTT. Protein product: CASSEGQRDQPQHF.

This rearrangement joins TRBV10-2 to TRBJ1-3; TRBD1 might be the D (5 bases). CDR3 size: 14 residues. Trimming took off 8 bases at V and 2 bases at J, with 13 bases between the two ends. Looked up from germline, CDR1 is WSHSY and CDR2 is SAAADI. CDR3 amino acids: CASGLRGAGNTIYF. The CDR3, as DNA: TGCGCCAGCGGTCTGAGAGGGGCTGGAAACACCATATATTTT.

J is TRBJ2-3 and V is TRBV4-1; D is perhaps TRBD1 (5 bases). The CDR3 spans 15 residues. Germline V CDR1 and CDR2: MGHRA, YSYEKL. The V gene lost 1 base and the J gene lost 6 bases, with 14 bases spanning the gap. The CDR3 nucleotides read TGCGCCAGCAGCCAAGTGGCAGGGAACCGTGATACGCAGTATTTT. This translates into CASSQVAGNRDTQYF.

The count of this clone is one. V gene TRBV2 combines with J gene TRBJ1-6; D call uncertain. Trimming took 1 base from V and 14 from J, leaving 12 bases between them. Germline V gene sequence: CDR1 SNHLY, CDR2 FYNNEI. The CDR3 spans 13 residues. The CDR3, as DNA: TGTGCCAGCAGTGAAGGGACCCGGGAGGCCCTCCACTTT. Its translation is CASSEGTREALHF.

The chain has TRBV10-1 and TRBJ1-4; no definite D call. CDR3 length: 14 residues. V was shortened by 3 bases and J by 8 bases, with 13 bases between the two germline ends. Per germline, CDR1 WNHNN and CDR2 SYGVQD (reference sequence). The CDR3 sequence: CASSDGPLGEKLFF. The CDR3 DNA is TGCGCCAGCAGTGACGGTCCCCTTGGGGAAAAACTGTTTTTT.

CDR3 bases: TGTGCCAGCAGCTTAGATAGCGGGAGACCAGATACGCAGTATTTT. Protein product: CASSLDSGRPDTQYF. The chain recombines TRBV11-2 with TRBJ2-3; 9 bases are shared with TRBD2. Unmatched junction bases numbered 2, after V lost 0 bases and J lost 4 bases. The CDR3 sequence is 15 residues long. Germline values: CDR1 SGHAT, CDR2 FQNNGV.

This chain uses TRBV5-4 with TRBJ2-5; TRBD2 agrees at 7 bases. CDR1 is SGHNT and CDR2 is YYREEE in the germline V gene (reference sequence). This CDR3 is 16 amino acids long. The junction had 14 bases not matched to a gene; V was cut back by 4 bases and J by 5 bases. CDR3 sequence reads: CASSHRGAGDPETQYF. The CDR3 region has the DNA TGTGCCAGCAGCCACCGCGGGGCGGGAGACCCGGAGACCCAGTACTTC.

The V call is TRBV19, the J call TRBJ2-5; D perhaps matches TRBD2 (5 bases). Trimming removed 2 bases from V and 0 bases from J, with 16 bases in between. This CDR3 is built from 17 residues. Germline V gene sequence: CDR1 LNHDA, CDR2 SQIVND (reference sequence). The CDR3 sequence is CASSIIGGGRDQETQYF. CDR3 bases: TGTGCCAGTAGTATAATAGGAGGAGGACGGGACCAAGAGACCCAGTACTTC.

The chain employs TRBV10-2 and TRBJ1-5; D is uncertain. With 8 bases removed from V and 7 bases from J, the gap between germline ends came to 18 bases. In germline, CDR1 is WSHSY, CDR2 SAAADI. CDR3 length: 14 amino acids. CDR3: CASGLMGREQPQHF. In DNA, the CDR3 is TGCGCCAGCGGGCTTATGGGCCGGGAACAGCCCCAGCATTTT.

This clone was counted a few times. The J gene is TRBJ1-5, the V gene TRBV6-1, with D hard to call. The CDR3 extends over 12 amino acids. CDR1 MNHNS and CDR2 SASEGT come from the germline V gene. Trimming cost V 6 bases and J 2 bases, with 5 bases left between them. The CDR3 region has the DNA TGTGCCAGCAGAGAGGGCAATCAGCCCCAGCATTTT. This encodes CASREGNQPQHF.

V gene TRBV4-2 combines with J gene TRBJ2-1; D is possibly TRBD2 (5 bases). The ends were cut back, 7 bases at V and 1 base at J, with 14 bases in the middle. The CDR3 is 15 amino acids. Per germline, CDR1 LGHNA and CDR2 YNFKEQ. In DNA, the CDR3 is TGTGCCAGCACCGACGGCGGGCCATCCTACAATGAGCAGTTCTTC. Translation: CASTDGGPSYNEQFF.

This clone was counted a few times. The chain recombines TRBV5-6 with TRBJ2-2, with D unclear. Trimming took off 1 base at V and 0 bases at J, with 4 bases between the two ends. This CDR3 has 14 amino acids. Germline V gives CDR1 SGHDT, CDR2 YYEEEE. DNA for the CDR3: TGTGCCAGCAGCTTGCTAGCGAACACCGGGGAGCTGTTTTTT. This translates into CASSLLANTGELFF.

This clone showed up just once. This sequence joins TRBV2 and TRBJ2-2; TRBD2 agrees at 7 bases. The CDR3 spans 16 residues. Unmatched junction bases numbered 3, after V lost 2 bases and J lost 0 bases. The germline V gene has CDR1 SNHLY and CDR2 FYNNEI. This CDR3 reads CASSELAAPNTGELFF. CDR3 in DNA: TGTGCCAGCAGTGAACTAGCGGCTCCGAACACCGGGGAGCTGTTTTTT.

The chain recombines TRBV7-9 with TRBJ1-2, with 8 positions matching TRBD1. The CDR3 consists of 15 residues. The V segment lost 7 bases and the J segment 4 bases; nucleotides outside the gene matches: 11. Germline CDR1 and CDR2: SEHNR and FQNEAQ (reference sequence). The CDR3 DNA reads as TGTGCCAGCAACAGGGGGGCAGGGCAGGTCTATGGCTACACCTTC. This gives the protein CASNRGAGQVYGYTF.

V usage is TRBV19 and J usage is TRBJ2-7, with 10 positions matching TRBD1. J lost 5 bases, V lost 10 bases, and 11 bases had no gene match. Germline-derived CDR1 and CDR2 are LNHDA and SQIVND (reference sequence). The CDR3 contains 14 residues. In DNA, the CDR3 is TGTGCCACAACGCCCGGGACAGGGGCCGACGAGCAGTACTTC. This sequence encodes CATTPGTGADEQYF.

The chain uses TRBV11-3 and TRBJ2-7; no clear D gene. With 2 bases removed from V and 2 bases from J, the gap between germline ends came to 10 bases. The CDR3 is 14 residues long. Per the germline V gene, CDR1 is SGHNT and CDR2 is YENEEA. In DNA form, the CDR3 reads TGTGCCAGCAGCTTAAGGCCAGAAACCTACGAGCAGTACTTC. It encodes CASSLRPETYEQYF.

DNA of the CDR3: TGTGCCAGCAGAGGGGGCTCAGAGACCCAGTACTTC. It is translated as CASRGGSETQYF. The chain employs TRBV27 and TRBJ2-5, with TRBD1 matching over 7 bases. V shed 6 bases, J shed 4 bases, and the junction held 2 bases outside the gene matches. The CDR3 contains 12 residues. Germline CDR1 is MNHEY and CDR2 is SMNVEV (reference sequence).

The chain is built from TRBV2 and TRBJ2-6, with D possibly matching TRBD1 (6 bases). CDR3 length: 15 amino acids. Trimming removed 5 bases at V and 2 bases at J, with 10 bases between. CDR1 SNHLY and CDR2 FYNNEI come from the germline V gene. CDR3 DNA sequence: TGTGCCAGCAGTACTTCAGGGGCTGGGGCCAACGTCCTGACTTTC. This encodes CASSTSGAGANVLTF.

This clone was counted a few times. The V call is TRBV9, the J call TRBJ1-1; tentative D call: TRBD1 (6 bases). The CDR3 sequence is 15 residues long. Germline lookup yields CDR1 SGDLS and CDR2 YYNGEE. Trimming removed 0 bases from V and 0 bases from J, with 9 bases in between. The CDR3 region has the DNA TGTGCCAGCAGCGTAGATCAGGGGTTGAACACTGAAGCTTTCTTT. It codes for CASSVDQGLNTEAFF. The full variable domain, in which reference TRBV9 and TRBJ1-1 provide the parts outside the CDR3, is DSGVTQTPKHLITATGQRVTLRCSPRSGDLSVYWYQQSLDQGLQFLIQYYNGEERAKGNILERFSAQQFPDLHSELNLSSLELGDSALYFCASSVDQGLNTEAFFGQGTRLTVV.

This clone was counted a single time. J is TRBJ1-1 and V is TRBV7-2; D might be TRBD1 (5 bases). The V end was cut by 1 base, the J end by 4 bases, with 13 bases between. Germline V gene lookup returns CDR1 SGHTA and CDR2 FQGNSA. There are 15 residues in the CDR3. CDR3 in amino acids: CASSLGRGRGTEAFF. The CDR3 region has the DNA TGTGCCAGCAGCTTAGGTAGGGGCCGGGGCACTGAAGCTTTCTTT.

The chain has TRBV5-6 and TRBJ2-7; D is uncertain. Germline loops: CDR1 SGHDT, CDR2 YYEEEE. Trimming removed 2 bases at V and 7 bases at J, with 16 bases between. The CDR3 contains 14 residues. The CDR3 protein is CASSLGSGVGEQYF. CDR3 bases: TGTGCCAGCAGCTTAGGTTCTGGGGTCGGGGAGCAGTACTTC.

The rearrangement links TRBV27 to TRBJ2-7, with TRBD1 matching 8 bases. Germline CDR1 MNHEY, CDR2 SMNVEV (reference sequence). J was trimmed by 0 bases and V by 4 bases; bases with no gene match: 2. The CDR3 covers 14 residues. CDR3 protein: CASSWTGSSYEQYF. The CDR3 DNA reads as TGTGCCAGCAGTTGGACAGGGAGCTCCTACGAGCAGTACTTC.

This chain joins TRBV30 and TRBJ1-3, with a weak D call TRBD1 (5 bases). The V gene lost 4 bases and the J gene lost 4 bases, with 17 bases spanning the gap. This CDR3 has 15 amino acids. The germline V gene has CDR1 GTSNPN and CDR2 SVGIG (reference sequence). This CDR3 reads CAWTHTGTGGNTIYF. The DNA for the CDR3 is TGTGCCTGGACCCACACCGGGACCGGGGGAAACACCATATATTTT.

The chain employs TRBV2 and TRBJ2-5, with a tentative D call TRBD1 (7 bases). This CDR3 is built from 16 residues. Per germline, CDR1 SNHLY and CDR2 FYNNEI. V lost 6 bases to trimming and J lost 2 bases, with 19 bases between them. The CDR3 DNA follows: TGTGCCAGCAGGATGGCGGAGGGGGCAGATCAAGAGACCCAGTACTTC. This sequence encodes CASRMAEGADQETQYF.

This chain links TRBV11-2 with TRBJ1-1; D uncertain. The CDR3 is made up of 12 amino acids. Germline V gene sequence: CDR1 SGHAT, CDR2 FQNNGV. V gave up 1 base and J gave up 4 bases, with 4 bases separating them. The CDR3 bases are TGTGCCAGCAGCTTAGGGGTCACTGAAGCTTTCTTT. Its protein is CASSLGVTEAFF.